Listed below are T cell receptor beta chains from one sample, sequenced in a study of T cells after yellow fever vaccination. TCRdb reprocessed the 5' RACE reads via MiXCR and lists one record per CDR3 protein. The sample carries about 330,000 distinct CDR3 sequences, over 4% recorded once. Sequencing used PBMCs, obtained 5 days after the yellow fever booster vaccination. The source of these receptors is a man between 18 and 29 years old who received the YFV17D yellow fever vaccine. The CDR3 runs from the conserved cysteine through the conserved F or W. A D gene is named only where the DNA matches it firmly. Only part of the rows carry a size: once, few, many, or a class if the clone is expanded.

v_gene,d_gene,j_gene,len,abundance,CDR3nt,CDR3aa
TRBV12-3/TRBV12-4,TRBD2,TRBJ2-3,16,many,TGTGCCAGCAGACCCGGGGCGGGGGAACTCCCAGATACGCAGTATTTT,CASRPGAGELPDTQYF
TRBV7-2,-,TRBJ2-7,13,few,TGTGCCAGCAGCCCGACACTAGTTAGGGAGCAGTACTTC,CASSPTLVREQYF
TRBV7-2,TRBD1,TRBJ2-1,15,-,TGTGCCAGCAGCTCGTTCCAGGGGGTCTACAATGAGCAGTTCTTC,CASSSFQGVYNEQFF
TRBV28,TRBD1,TRBJ1-4,13,-,TGTGCCAGCAGTTTGTTCAGGGGGCCGGAACTGTTTTTT,CASSLFRGPELFF
TRBV5-6,TRBD1,TRBJ2-1,17,-,TGTGCCAGCAGCTCCCCGGGACAGCGACTCTCCTACAATGAGCAGTTCTTC,CASSSPGQRLSYNEQFF
TRBV5-4,TRBD1,TRBJ1-1,17,few,TGTGCCAGCAGCTTAAGAGACAGGGGAAGGCAAAAAACTGAAGCTTTCTTT,CASSLRDRGRQKTEAFF
TRBV5-4,TRBD1,TRBJ2-7,15,few,TGTGCCAGCAGCAGGGGACAGGGGACGACCTACGAGCAGTACTTC,CASSRGQGTTYEQYF
TRBV5-1,-,TRBJ1-6,14,many,TGCGCCAGCAGAGACGGATCGGATAATTCACCCCTCCACTTT,CASRDGSDNSPLHF
TRBV5-1,-,TRBJ1-6,14,few,TGCGCCAGCAGCTTGGTATCCTATAATTCACCCCTCCACTTT,CASSLVSYNSPLHF
TRBV4-1,-,TRBJ2-2,12,-,TGCGCCAGCAGCCGTACAGGAGGGGGGCTGTTTTTT,CASSRTGGGLFF
TRBV7-3,-,TRBJ2-2,14,few,TGTGCCAGCAGCTCGTCAAGTAACACCGGGGAGCTGTTTTTT,CASSSSSNTGELFF
TRBV29-1,-,TRBJ2-5,14,many,TGCAGCGTCCGGCGGGTAGGGGGGCAAGAGACCCAGTACTTC,CSVRRVGGQETQYF
TRBV28,TRBD1,TRBJ1-6,16,-,TGTGCCAGCAGGATCACTGACAGGGCCTATAATTCACCCCTCCACTTT,CASRITDRAYNSPLHF
TRBV5-1,-,TRBJ2-2,15,many,TGCGCCAGCAGGTTTCTTCCCGAAATCACCGGGGAGCTGTTTTTT,CASRFLPEITGELFF
TRBV20-1,-,TRBJ1-2,12,-,TGCAGTGCTCGCAACAGGGACTATGGCTACACCTTC,CSARNRDYGYTF
TRBV12-3/TRBV12-4,-,TRBJ1-2,12,-,TGTGCCAGCAGCCGACTGACTGGCGGCTACACCTTC,CASSRLTGGYTF
TRBV5-1,TRBD2,TRBJ2-1,15,-,TGCGCCAGCAGCTGGAGCGGGGGGGCCGGGGTTGAGCAGTTCTTC,CASSWSGGAGVEQFF
TRBV29-1,TRBD2,TRBJ2-3,14,few,TGCAGCGTTGATCTAGCGGGGAGCACAGATACGCAGTATTTT,CSVDLAGSTDTQYF
TRBV5-1,-,TRBJ2-3,15,-,TGCGCCAGCAGCTTATTGGAGACTAGTGGGGATACGCAGTATTTT,CASSLLETSGDTQYF
TRBV27,-,TRBJ2-1,15,few,TGTGCCAGCAGAAACGACCTTATTTCCTACAATGAGCAGTTCTTC,CASRNDLISYNEQFF
TRBV2,-,TRBJ1-1,12,many,TGTGCCAGCAGTGAAATGGACACTGAAGCTTTCTTT,CASSEMDTEAFF
TRBV6-6,-,TRBJ2-7,14,few,TGTGCCAGCAGTTACGGCCTGGCGGAGAGCGAGCAGTACTTC,CASSYGLAESEQYF
TRBV20-1,-,TRBJ1-6,14,many,TGCAGTGCTAGAGTGGGCAACCCATTAGGACCCCTCCACTTT,CSARVGNPLGPLHF
TRBV5-1,TRBD2,TRBJ2-3,15,few,TGCGCCAGCTCCCCGGCTAGCGGGGCGACAGATACGCAGTATTTT,CASSPASGATDTQYF
TRBV5-1,-,TRBJ1-1,14,-,TGCGCCAGCCGACTACAGGGAAGGGACACTGAAGCTTTCTTT,CASRLQGRDTEAFF